The rows below give T cell receptor beta chains drawn from one sample of a study of T cells in Graves' hyperthyroidism and ophthalmopathy. TCRdb reprocessed the multiplex PCR reads via MiXCR and lists one record per CDR3 protein. The sample carries 250,000 to 350,000 distinct CDR3 sequences, roughly 20% recorded once. Sequences were obtained from blood. The receptor set was obtained from a man aged 25 to 40 with Graves' ophthalmopathy. The conserved cysteine and the conserved F or W are not part of the CDR3 here.

v_call | cdr3_aa
TRBV6-1 | ASSPLRQGVLPQH
TRBV5-1 | ASSLEPGFGYT
TRBV12-3/TRBV12-4 | ASSPSGFQGEQF
TRBV6-6 | ASSYSGTAAYGYT
TRBV29-1 | SVRGDYGYT
TRBV27 | ASSYSGRQYNEQF
TRBV20-1 | SARATNYGYT
TRBV12-3/TRBV12-4 | ASKLSPGTSGIWNEQF
TRBV18 | ASSDGTRGTYEQY
TRBV7-9 | ASSLGTGSDYGYT
TRBV12-3/TRBV12-4 | ASSVTKVAGRTGELF
TRBV20-1 | SATGGGQTSYEQY
TRBV6-1 | ASGVSRAGNTIY
TRBV11-2 | ASSQGTSGRGAKNIQY
TRBV14 | ASSPRTFGLNTEAF
TRBV24-1 | ATSDFSYGYT
TRBV27 | ASSRDRGLGANVLT
TRBV7-3 | ASSLSRADTQY
TRBV28 | ASSLKTAINTEAF
TRBV18 | ASSHTGTRFYNEQF
TRBV7-7 | ASSPSGFEEQF
TRBV24-1 | ATGTGGGGSSEQY
TRBV19 | ASSPGDRERTEAF
TRBV11-3 | ASSLDELRTYEQY
TRBV27 | ASSFSYGERGTQY
TRBV7-2 | ASSRQGAAEAF
TRBV9 | ASSVEGLKSTDTQY
TRBV30 | AWSRWGGRGTGELF